This T cell receptor beta chain originates from a study of identical twins. Overall study results and limits: Because invariant MAIT and iNKT cells could be present, zero-insertion analyses could be partly confounded. Whereas memory repertoires showed no such difference, abundant cord blood beta clonotypes carried fewer insertions.

Using its own MiXCR run on the 5' RACE reads, TCRdb lists one record per CDR3 protein. The sample includes approximately 260,000 distinct CDR3 sequences, about 8.5% of them seen just once. Only a few counts were recorded for this clonotype. Its antigen is as yet unknown. The CDR3 is 15 amino acids. Deletions cut 0 bases from V and 1 base from J, with 8 bases between. In germline, CDR1 is MGHRA, CDR2 YSYEKL. These data also formed part of another study, on yellow fever vaccine responses in identical twins.

The origin of this receptor is a young woman in good health. The sequenced sample was CD8+ T cells sorted from blood. V is TRBV4-1 and J is TRBJ2-3; D might be TRBD2 (6 bases). CDR3 coding DNA: TGCGCCAGCAGCCAAGAGGAGCGGGGCACAGATACGCAGTATTTT. It specifies CASSQEERGTDTQYF.